This T cell receptor beta chain appears in the sequencing data of a study of identical twins. This clonotype was detected only a few times. The antigen remains undetermined. Study-wide points: Out-of-frame alpha sequences shared between twins exhibited an excess of low generation probability.

The V segment lost 4 bases and the J segment 0 bases; nucleotides outside the gene matches: 5. CDR3 length: 16 residues. Per germline, CDR1 SGHVS and CDR2 FNYEAQ. Each CDR3 protein gets one entry after TCRdb re-called the 5' RACE reads with MiXCR. The sample yields some 560,000 distinct CDR3 sequences, 9.5% to 10% seen once. Separately, the same data were catalogued under a study of yellow fever vaccine responses in identical twins.

Input material: PBMCs. The chain couples TRBV7-6 to TRBJ2-1, with TRBD2 matching over 8 bases. The sequence was collected from a woman younger than 30 in good health. Here the CDR3 DNA reads TGTGCCAGCAGCTATAGCGGGGAGAGCTCCTACAATGAGCAGTTCTTC. This translates into CASSYSGESSYNEQFF.